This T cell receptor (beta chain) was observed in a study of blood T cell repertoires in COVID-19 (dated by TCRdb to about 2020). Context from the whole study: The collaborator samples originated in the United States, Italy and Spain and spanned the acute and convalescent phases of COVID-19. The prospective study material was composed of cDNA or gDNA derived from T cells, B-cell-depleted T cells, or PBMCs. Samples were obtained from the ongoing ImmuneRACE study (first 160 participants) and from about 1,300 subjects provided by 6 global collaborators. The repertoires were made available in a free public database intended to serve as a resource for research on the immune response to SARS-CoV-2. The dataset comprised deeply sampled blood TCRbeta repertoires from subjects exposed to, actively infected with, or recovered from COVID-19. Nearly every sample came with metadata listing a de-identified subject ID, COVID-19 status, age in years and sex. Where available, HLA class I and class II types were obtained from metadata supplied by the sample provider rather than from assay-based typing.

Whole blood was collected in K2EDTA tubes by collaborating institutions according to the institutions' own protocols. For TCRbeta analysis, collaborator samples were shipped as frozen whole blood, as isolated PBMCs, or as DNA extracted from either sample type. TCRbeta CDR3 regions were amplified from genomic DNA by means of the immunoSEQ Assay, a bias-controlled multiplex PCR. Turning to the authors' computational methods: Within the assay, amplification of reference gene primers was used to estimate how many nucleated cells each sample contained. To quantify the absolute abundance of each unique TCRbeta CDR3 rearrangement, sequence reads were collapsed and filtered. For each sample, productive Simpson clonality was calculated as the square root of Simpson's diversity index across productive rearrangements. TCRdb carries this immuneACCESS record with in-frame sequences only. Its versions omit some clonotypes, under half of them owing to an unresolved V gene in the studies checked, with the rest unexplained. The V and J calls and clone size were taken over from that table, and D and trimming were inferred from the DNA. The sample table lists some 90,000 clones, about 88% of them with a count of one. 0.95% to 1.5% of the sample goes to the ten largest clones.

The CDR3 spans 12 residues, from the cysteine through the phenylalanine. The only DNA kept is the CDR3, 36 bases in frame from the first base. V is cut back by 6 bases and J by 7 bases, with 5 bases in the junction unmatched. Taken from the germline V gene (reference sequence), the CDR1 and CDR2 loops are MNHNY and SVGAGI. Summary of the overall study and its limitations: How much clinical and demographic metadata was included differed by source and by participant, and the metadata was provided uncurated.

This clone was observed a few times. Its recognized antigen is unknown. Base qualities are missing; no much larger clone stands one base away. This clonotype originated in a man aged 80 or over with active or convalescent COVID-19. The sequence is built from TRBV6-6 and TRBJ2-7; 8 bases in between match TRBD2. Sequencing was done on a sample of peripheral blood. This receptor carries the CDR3 CASRPTGGEQYF. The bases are TGTGCCAGCAGGCCTACGGGGGGGGAGCAGTACTTC.